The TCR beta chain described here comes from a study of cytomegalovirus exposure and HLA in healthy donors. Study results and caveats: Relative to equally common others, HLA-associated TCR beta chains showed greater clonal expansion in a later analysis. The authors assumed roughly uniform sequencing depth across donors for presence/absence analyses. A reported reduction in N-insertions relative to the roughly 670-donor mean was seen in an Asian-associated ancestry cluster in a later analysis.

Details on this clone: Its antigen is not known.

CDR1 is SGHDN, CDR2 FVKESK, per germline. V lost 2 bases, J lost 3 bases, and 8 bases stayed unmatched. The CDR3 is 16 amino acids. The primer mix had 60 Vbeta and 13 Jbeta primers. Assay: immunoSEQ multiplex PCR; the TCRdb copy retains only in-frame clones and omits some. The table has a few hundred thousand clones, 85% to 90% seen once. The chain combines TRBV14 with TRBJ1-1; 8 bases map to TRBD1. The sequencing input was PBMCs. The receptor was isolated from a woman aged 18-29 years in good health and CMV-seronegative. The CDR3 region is CASSQFRTGTYTEAFF. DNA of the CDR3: TGTGCCAGCAGCCAATTCAGGACAGGGACTTACACTGAAGCTTTCTTT.